These T cell receptor beta chains were read from a single sample in a study of a mutant IDH1 vaccine in newly diagnosed glioma. These TCRs' antigens remain unknown. TCRdb's table, derived via immunoSEQ multiplex PCR, lists solely in-frame clones and lacks some. The table lists about 32,000 clones, 82% of them singletons. The sequenced sample was PBMCs, obtained from a glioma patient whose treatment included an IDH1 peptide vaccine. The receptor source for this set is a woman younger than 30 with glioma. Both conserved end residues are part of each CDR3. Fields, in order: clone size, V gene, J gene, D gene, CDR3 DNA, CDR3 protein. A D gene is named only where the DNA matches it firmly. Clone size is given for some rows only: seen once, a few or many times, or a class if the clone is expanded.

few	TRBV4-3	TRBJ1-2	TRBD1	TGCGCCAGCAGCCTGCTTCTCCGGGACAGATCGAGCTACACCTTC	CASSLLLRDRSSYTF
few	TRBV5-1	TRBJ1-1	-	TGCGCCAGCAGCTTGGGACAGATGAACACTGAAGCTTTCTTT	CASSLGQMNTEAFF
-	TRBV2	TRBJ1-5	-	TGTGCCAGCAGTGAGGTAGGGGTTCGCAATCAGCCCCAGCATTTT	CASSEVGVRNQPQHF
-	TRBV11-3	TRBJ2-7	TRBD1	TGTGCCAGCAGTTCCGACAGGGTAAAAGGGCAGTACTTC	CASSSDRVKGQYF
-	TRBV10-3	TRBJ2-1	TRBD2	TGTGCCATCAGCCCCCTAGCGGGGGAGCAGTTCTTC	CAISPLAGEQFF
-	TRBV27	TRBJ1-1	TRBD1	TGTGCCAGCTACAGGGGGCAGAACACTGAAGCTTTCTTT	CASYRGQNTEAFF
once	TRBV7-3	TRBJ1-2	TRBD1	TGTGCCAGCAGCCCGGGACAGGGGATCGGCAGTGGCTACACCTTC	CASSPGQGIGSGYTF
-	TRBV7-9	TRBJ1-5	-	TGTGCCAGCACCTCGGCGAGGGGGGGGGCGAGCAATCAGCCCCAGCATTTT	CASTSARGGASNQPQHF
-	TRBV9	TRBJ2-2	-	TGTGCCAGCAGCGGTGGGGGGGCCAACACCGGGGAGCTGTTTTTT	CASSGGGANTGELFF
-	TRBV2	TRBJ2-2	-	TGTGCCAGCAGTCGGCGGACCCAAGGGGTCACCGGGGAGCTGTTTTTT	CASSRRTQGVTGELFF
-	TRBV29-1	TRBJ2-1	-	TGCAGCGTTGAGTCGGGAAAATACAATGAGCAGTTCTTC	CSVESGKYNEQFF
-	TRBV28	TRBJ2-5	-	TGTGCCAGCACTAGCTGGGGGAAAGAGACCCAGTACTTC	CASTSWGKETQYF
-	TRBV18	TRBJ2-3	-	TGTGCCAGCTCAATGAGGCAGGTTACCACAGATACGCAGTATTTT	CASSMRQVTTDTQYF
-	TRBV7-9	TRBJ1-2	-	TGTGCCAGCAGCTTAGATACCGGCCAGGGCCCATTCTATGGCTACACCTTC	CASSLDTGQGPFYGYTF
once	TRBV6-1	TRBJ2-7	TRBD2	TGTGCCAGCAGTGAATGGCGGGAGGTTGGTGAGCAGTACTTC	CASSEWREVGEQYF
-	TRBV7-8	TRBJ1-5	TRBD1	TGTGCCAGCAGCTCGACAGGGGGATACAATCAGCCCCAGCATTTT	CASSSTGGYNQPQHF
-	TRBV6-5	TRBJ1-1	-	TGTGCCAGCAGCTTGAGAGGGAACGGGGAAGCTTTCTTT	CASSLRGNGEAFF
-	TRBV5-1	TRBJ2-7	-	TGCGCCAGCAGCCTGGGGGCCGTATCTAGCGAGCAGTACTTC	CASSLGAVSSEQYF
-	TRBV6-5	TRBJ2-3	TRBD1	TGTGCCAGCAGTTACGACGCCGGGACAGGCTCAGATACGCAGTATTTT	CASSYDAGTGSDTQYF
-	TRBV14	TRBJ2-7	-	TGTGCCAGCAGCCAAGATATGGACAGCTCCTACGAGCAGTACTTC	CASSQDMDSSYEQYF
-	TRBV5-4	TRBJ2-7	TRBD1	TGTGCCAGCAGCTTGGGAGGGGGCGGAAATCGCGAGCAGTACTTC	CASSLGGGGNREQYF
once	TRBV10-3	TRBJ2-5	-	TGTGCCATCAAAGATACGGAGACCCAGTACTTC	CAIKDTETQYF
-	TRBV9	TRBJ2-1	-	TGTGCCAGCAGCGTAGCCCCGTGGAGTGAGCAGTTCTTC	CASSVAPWSEQFF
few	TRBV6-1	TRBJ1-2	-	TGTGCCAGCAGTGAAGCGGGAGACCTTACCAGGGGCTACACCTTC	CASSEAGDLTRGYTF
-	TRBV7-6	TRBJ1-3	-	TGTGCCAGCAGCTTAGGTGGGACGGGAAACACCATATATTTT	CASSLGGTGNTIYF
-	TRBV30	TRBJ1-2	TRBD1	TGTGCCTGGACCGCAGGGGGTCCCTATGGCTACACCTTC	CAWTAGGPYGYTF
-	TRBV19	TRBJ1-1	-	TGTGCCAGTAGTATGACCGCTGGCAGGGGAAGCACTGAAGCTTTCTTT	CASSMTAGRGSTEAFF
-	TRBV27	TRBJ1-2	-	TGTGCCAGCAGTTTAAATATGCCAGTCGGCAGTGGCTACACCTTC	CASSLNMPVGSGYTF
-	TRBV18	TRBJ2-5	-	TGTGCCAGCTCAGTCCTGAGGGGTGAGACCCAGTACTTC	CASSVLRGETQYF
-	TRBV2	TRBJ1-2	TRBD1	TGTGCCAGCGGACAGGAAGAAAAACCAAAAGACAGGGCCGGTCGGGGCTACACCTTC	CASGQEEKPKDRAGRGYTF
-	TRBV10-3	TRBJ2-2	-	TGTGCCATCAGTTCGACAGGATACACCGGGGAGCTGTTTTTT	CAISSTGYTGELFF
few	TRBV5-4	TRBJ1-1	-	TGTGCCAGCAGCTTGACAGGGAACACTGAAGCTTTCTTT	CASSLTGNTEAFF